Each of the 14 T cell receptor beta chains below was sequenced from the same sample in a study of shared clonotypes between healthy human individuals. Method: immunoSEQ multiplex PCR; TCRdb's copy keeps in-frame clones and lacks some. The data show roughly 2,300,000 clones, roughly 90% seen once. Sequenced material: naive CD4+ T cells from PBMCs. Sample subset: CD45RA+ positively selected. All receptors come from a young man in good health. Some clones in this sample may be carry-over from other donors' samples.

The V and J genes are TRBV18 and TRBJ2-7; D possibly corresponds to TRBD1 (6 bases). The germline V gene has CDR1 KGHSH and CDR2 LQKENI. Deletions cut 6 bases from V and 0 bases from J, with 12 bases between. The CDR3 sequence is 14 residues long. The CDR3 nucleotides are TGTGCCAGCTCGGCCGACAGGACCTCCTACGAGCAGTACTTC. This encodes CASSADRTSYEQYF.

The V call is TRBV7-2, the J call TRBJ2-1; D not certain. Germline CDR1 SGHTA, CDR2 FQGNSA. Trimming took off 4 bases at V and 2 bases at J, with 15 bases between the two ends. The CDR3 is made up of 16 amino acids. This chain's CDR3 is CASSSPLKIPYNEQFF. The CDR3 DNA sequence: TGTGCCAGCAGCTCCCCGCTCAAAATCCCCTACAATGAGCAGTTCTTC.

The genes are TRBV28 and TRBJ2-7; 10 nucleotides line up with TRBD2. Germline CDR1 is MDHEN and CDR2 is SYDVKM. This CDR3 has 19 residues. V lost 2 bases and J lost 6; bases outside the gene matches: 19. CDR3 nucleotide sequence: TGTGCCAGCAGTTTACTTCCTAGCGGGAGTGGGAACCTACTATCCGAGCAGTACTTC. Translating gives CASSLLPSGSGNLLSEQYF.

This sequence joins TRBV5-1 and TRBJ2-2; 9 nucleotides line up with TRBD2. The V segment lost 4 bases and the J segment 4 bases; nucleotides outside the gene matches: 11. The germline CDR1 and CDR2 sequences are SGHRS and YFSETQ. CDR3 length: 17 amino acids. CDR3 region: CASSLLSGRGSTGELFF. The CDR3 coding sequence is TGCGCCAGCAGCCTCCTTAGCGGGAGAGGGAGCACCGGGGAGCTGTTTTTT.

This clone was detected once. This rearrangement joins TRBV5-1 to TRBJ2-1; D ambiguous. V was clipped by 2 bases and J by 0 bases, with 12 bases between them. Germline V gene sequence: CDR1 SGHRS, CDR2 YFSETQ. There are 16 residues in the CDR3. CDR3 amino acids: CASSFQSSSSYNEQFF. Here the CDR3 DNA reads TGCGCCAGCAGCTTCCAAAGCTCCAGCTCCTACAATGAGCAGTTCTTC.

The chain combines TRBV7-2 with TRBJ1-1; D is possibly TRBD1 (5 bases). The CDR3 is 13 amino acids. Germline V CDR1 and CDR2: SGHTA, FQGNSA. V lost 1 base and J lost 10, with 13 bases in between. Written as DNA, the CDR3 is TGTGCCAGCAGCTTAGGCCGACAGTTTACAGCTTTCTTT. Translating it yields CASSLGRQFTAFF.

DNA of the CDR3: TGCAGCGTTGCCAGGGCTCTCTCCTACGAGCAGTACTTC. This sequence encodes CSVARALSYEQYF. The rearrangement uses TRBV29-1 and TRBJ2-7; D might be TRBD1 (5 bases). CDR3 size: 13 residues. Germline CDR1 is SQVTM and CDR2 is ANQGSEA. V was trimmed by 4 bases and J by 0 bases, leaving 10 bases between them.

This clone was counted once. This chain uses TRBV6-1 with TRBJ2-7, with D possibly TRBD1 on 6 matching bases. This CDR3 is 16 amino acids long. Germline values: CDR1 MNHNS, CDR2 SASEGT. Trimming shortened V by 3 bases and J by 5 bases, and 20 bases separated the two germline ends. The CDR3 is CASSELPGGGFHEQYF. Written as DNA, the CDR3 is TGTGCCAGCAGTGAGCTCCCTGGGGGCGGGTTCCACGAGCAGTACTTC.

The chain uses TRBV7-2 and TRBJ1-5, with a possible D match to TRBD1 (6 bases). This CDR3 has 15 residues. With 3 bases removed from V and 0 bases from J, the gap between germline ends came to 9 bases. The germline CDR1 and CDR2 sequences are SGHTA and FQGNSA. CDR3 sequence: CASSFYRDSNQPQHF. The DNA of the CDR3 is TGTGCCAGCAGCTTCTACAGGGATAGCAATCAGCCCCAGCATTTT.

This chain uses TRBV4-3 with TRBJ2-7; D not resolved. With 3 bases removed from V and 2 bases from J, the gap between germline ends came to 14 bases. This CDR3 is built from 15 residues. Looked up from germline, CDR1 is LGHNA and CDR2 is YSLEER. The CDR3 nucleotides are TGCGCCAGCAGCCATCAGTGGGGTATTACCTACGAGCAGTACTTC. Protein: CASSHQWGITYEQYF.

This clone was seen a handful of times. This same CDR3 is encoded by further DNA sequences in the sample. The chain has TRBV6-5 and TRBJ1-2, with D tentatively TRBD1 (6 bases). The germline CDR1 and CDR2 sequences are MNHEY and SVGAGI. This CDR3 is built from 12 residues. V dropped 5 bases and J dropped 4 bases, with 8 bases sitting between them. The CDR3 is CASSKGGYGYTF. As DNA, the CDR3 is TGTGCCAGCAGTAAAGGGGGCTATGGCTACACCTTC.

Remarks on this clone: Other DNA sequences in the sample encode the same CDR3. The chain couples TRBV5-1 to TRBJ1-2, with a possible D match to TRBD1 (6 bases). Germline V CDR1 and CDR2: SGHRS, YFSETQ. CDR3 length: 14 residues. The germline V and J ends were trimmed by 0 bases and 6 bases, with 12 bases remaining between them. CDR3: CASSLVGGPNGYTF. CDR3 nucleotides: TGCGCCAGCAGCTTGGTCGGGGGGCCAAATGGCTACACCTTC.

The gene calls are TRBV7-2 and TRBJ1-4; 8 bases agree with TRBD1. The CDR3 has 15 residues. V gave up 2 bases and J gave up 8 bases; unmatched junction bases: 7. Germline V gene sequence: CDR1 SGHTA, CDR2 FQGNSA. CDR3 bases: TGTGCCAGCAGCTTAACGACAGGGGTGAGAGAAAAACTGTTTTTT. Translated: CASSLTTGVREKLFF. The variable domain in full, completed from reference TRBV7-2 and TRBJ1-4, reads GAGVSQSPSNKVTEKGKDVELRCDPISGHTALYWYRQSLGQGLEFLIYFQGNSAPDKSGLPSDRFSAERTGGSVSTLTIQRTQQEDSAVYLCASSLTTGVREKLFFGSGTQLSVL.

This chain connects TRBV6-5 to TRBJ2-1, with no clear D. The CDR3 covers 12 residues. Per germline, CDR1 MNHEY and CDR2 SVGAGI. Between the trimmed V and J ends, which lost 0 bases and 12 bases, there was a span of 9 bases. The CDR3 DNA sequence: TGTGCCAGCAGTTACTCGCGATCGGCGCAGTTCTTC. Translation gives CASSYSRSAQFF.